The clone carrying this TCR beta chain has only one observation. The Seattle patients, enrolled during active infection, were followed longitudinally. This entry is derived from a study of blood T cell repertoires in COVID-19. Libraries were prepared by immunoSEQ multiplex PCR; TCRdb keeps only in-frame clonotypes and omits some of them. The table records fewer than 350,000 clones, 75% to 95% of them present only once. What was sequenced was peripheral blood. This clonotype was obtained from a woman under 40 with COVID-19, enrolled during active disease.

This chain's CDR3 is CASSSPRKGGNEQFF. DNA for the CDR3: TGTGCCAGCAGTTCGCCCCGTAAAGGAGGCAATGAGCAGTTCTTC. The chain couples TRBV6-5 to TRBJ2-1, with D possibly TRBD2 on 5 matching bases. V was trimmed by 4 bases and J by 6 bases, leaving 16 bases between them. This CDR3 is 15 amino acids long. Germline values: CDR1 MNHEY, CDR2 SVGAGI.